This T cell receptor (beta chain) comes out of a study of regulatory T cells in long-lasting Graves disease. The time point here: newly diagnosed GD, antithyroid drugs for less than 3 months. With RNA extracted from PBMCs as input, the TCR library was made. Relying on iRepertoire HTBI primers and Arm-PCR of CDR3 regions, the team built TCR beta libraries. TCRdb reanalysed the multiplex PCR reads using MiXCR and keeps one entry per CDR3 protein. The sample holds under 300,000 distinct CDR3 sequences, 20% to 25% seen once. This CDR3 is built from 17 residues. Trimming took 4 bases from V and 0 from J, leaving 14 bases between them. Germline CDR1 is SGDLS and CDR2 is YYNGEE.

V usage is TRBV9 and J usage is TRBJ2-6, with D unresolved. The source was peripheral blood mononuclear cells (PBMCs), collected at new diagnosis, from a patient treated with antithyroid drugs. The sequence derives from a female donor with Graves disease. The DNA of the CDR3 is TGTGCCAGCAGCCCCCGGTTAGAGTACTCTGGGGCCAACGTCCTGACTTTC. Its translation is CASSPRLEYSGANVLTF. Drawing the rest from reference TRBV9 and TRBJ2-6, the complete variable domain is DSGVTQTPKHLITATGQRVTLRCSPRSGDLSVYWYQQSLDQGLQFLIQYYNGEERAKGNILERFSAQQFPDLHSELNLSSLELGDSALYFCASSPRLEYSGANVLTFGAGSRLTVL.